This TCR beta chain was captured by sequencing in a study of blood T cells in healthy people across ages. Study-wide results and caveats: Long-lived donors had more naive CD4+ cells and higher diversity than aged donors. Observed TCR beta diversity per million T cells went down as age went up. This fall followed a roughly linear course with age.

Trimming left V 8 bases short and J 8 bases short, with 16 bases between. Germline V gene lookup returns CDR1 MDHEN and CDR2 SYDVKM. The CDR3 runs 13 residues. Those donating, healthy Caucasian individuals from Russia, were aged roughly 6 to 100. The authors ran a second PCR of roughly 6 to 12 cycles using a sample-barcoded 5' primer and a J-beta primer mix. Every sample returned 2.5 million or more CDR3-containing paired-end reads. TCRdb re-called the 5' RACE reads through MiXCR, storing one row per CDR3 protein. The repertoire holds about 580,000 distinct CDR3 sequences, around 48% seen once, with around 24% in the top ten. Details on this clonotype: Its specificity is unknown.

Sequenced material: blood. This TCR derives from a man older than 75 in good health. The chain joins TRBV28 to TRBJ2-1; D is perhaps TRBD2 (7 bases). CDR3 residues: CASGKAGADEQFF. For the CDR3, the DNA is TGTGCCAGCGGCAAGGCGGGGGCGGATGAGCAGTTCTTC.